This paragraph reports one T cell receptor beta chain. Its antigen is as yet unknown. Unique molecular identifiers were used in preparing the TCRbeta library. One entry per CDR3 protein results from TCRdb running MiXCR on the PCR reads. The sample yields 800,000 to 1,000,000 distinct CDR3 sequences, about 30% seen once. The sample is drawn from a study of T-cell reconstitution after alpha-beta-depleted transplantation in children. Whole-study findings and limits: Day-60 TCRbeta diversity that was high in some patients was derived from surviving recipient T cells and thymic progenitors. The origin of alpha-beta T cells about two months after transplant was reportedly several hundred expanded graft clones. From newly produced T cells came most of the T-cell counts and diversity one year after transplant.

CDR1 and CDR2 from the germline V gene are DFQATT and SNEGSKA (reference sequence). The V segment lost 6 bases and the J segment 3 bases; nucleotides outside the gene matches: 4. This CDR3 spans 13 amino acids. The rearrangement joins TRBV20-1 to TRBJ2-5; 10 bases are a match to TRBD2. This sample comprised PBMCs, mostly from graft donor cells, obtained 360 days after TCRalphabeta/CD19-depleted stem cell transplant. The TCR sequence derives from a boy in the first two years of life who had a stem cell transplant for SCID, so the T cells may come from the graft donor. The CDR3 nucleotides are TGCAGTGCCCATCTAGCGGGGGAAGAGACCCAGTACTTC. Protein product: CSAHLAGEETQYF.